This T cell receptor beta chain was identified in a study of shared clonotypes between healthy human individuals. The CDR3 is made up of 14 amino acids. CDR1 is SGHAT, CDR2 FQNNGV, per germline. V lost 5 bases and J lost 3; bases outside the gene matches: 6. In the study's own analysis: Sequence data from immunoSEQ were junction-only and lacked quality scores; consequently, filtering differed. TCRdb keeps only in-frame clones here, not all; method: immunoSEQ multiplex PCR. V, J and clone size are those of that table, while D and trimming were read from the DNA. The table lists roughly 2.2 million clones, around 90% of them singletons.

The receptor's source is a young man in good health. Some clones in this sample may be carry-over from other donors' samples. The chain links TRBV11-2 to TRBJ2-7; 8 bases line up with TRBD1. Sequencing input: naive CD4+ T cells from PBMCs. The subset was: CD45RA+ positively selected. CDR3 in amino acids: CASSQQQGGYEQYF. The DNA for the CDR3 is TGTGCCAGCAGCCAGCAACAGGGGGGCTACGAGCAGTACTTC.